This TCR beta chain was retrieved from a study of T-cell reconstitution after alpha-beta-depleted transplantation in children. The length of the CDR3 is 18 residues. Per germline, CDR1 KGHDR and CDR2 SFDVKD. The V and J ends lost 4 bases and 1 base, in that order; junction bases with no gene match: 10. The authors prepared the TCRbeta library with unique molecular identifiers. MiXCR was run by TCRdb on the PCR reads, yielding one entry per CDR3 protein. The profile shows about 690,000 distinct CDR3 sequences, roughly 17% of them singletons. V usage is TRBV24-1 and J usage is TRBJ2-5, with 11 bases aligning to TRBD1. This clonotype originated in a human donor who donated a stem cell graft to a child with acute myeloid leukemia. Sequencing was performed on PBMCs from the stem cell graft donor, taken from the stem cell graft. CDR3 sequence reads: CATSEPRDRGRTQETQYF. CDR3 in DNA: TGTGCCACCAGTGAACCACGGGACAGGGGGAGAACCCAAGAGACCCAGTACTTC.